This T cell receptor (beta chain) emerged from a study of blood T cell repertoires in COVID-19. Study details: The United States, Italy and Spain supplied acute and convalescent COVID-19 samples. From T cells, B-cell-depleted T cells, or PBMCs came the material, which was cDNA or gDNA.

Germline CDR1 is MDHEN and CDR2 is SYDVKM. The length of the CDR3 is 14 residues. V lost 2 bases, J lost 1 base, and 8 bases lay in between. During active infection, Seattle patients enrolled and were then monitored through disease. In the original workflow: Researchers report that nucleated cell counts were estimated from reference gene primer amplification. Data came from immunoSEQ multiplex PCR; TCRdb stores just in-frame clones and leaves some out. The V and J calls and clone size were taken over from that table, and D and trimming were inferred from the DNA. The data show approximately 230,000 clones, with approximately 90% seen just once and around 6.6% held by the top ten.

The receptor was isolated from a woman aged 25 to 39 with COVID-19, enrolled during active disease. The source material was peripheral blood. This chain links TRBV28 with TRBJ2-5; D uncertain. CDR3 sequence (DNA): TGTGCCAGCAGTTTAGCGGCGGTCCAAGAGACCCAGTACTTC. It specifies CASSLAAVQETQYF. The full variable domain, rest sourced from reference TRBV28 and TRBJ2-5, is DVKVTQSSRYLVKRTGEKVFLECVQDMDHENMFWYRQDPGLGLRLIYFSYDVKMKEKGDIPEGYSVSREKKERFSLILESASTNQTSMYLCASSLAAVQETQYFGPGTRLLVL.